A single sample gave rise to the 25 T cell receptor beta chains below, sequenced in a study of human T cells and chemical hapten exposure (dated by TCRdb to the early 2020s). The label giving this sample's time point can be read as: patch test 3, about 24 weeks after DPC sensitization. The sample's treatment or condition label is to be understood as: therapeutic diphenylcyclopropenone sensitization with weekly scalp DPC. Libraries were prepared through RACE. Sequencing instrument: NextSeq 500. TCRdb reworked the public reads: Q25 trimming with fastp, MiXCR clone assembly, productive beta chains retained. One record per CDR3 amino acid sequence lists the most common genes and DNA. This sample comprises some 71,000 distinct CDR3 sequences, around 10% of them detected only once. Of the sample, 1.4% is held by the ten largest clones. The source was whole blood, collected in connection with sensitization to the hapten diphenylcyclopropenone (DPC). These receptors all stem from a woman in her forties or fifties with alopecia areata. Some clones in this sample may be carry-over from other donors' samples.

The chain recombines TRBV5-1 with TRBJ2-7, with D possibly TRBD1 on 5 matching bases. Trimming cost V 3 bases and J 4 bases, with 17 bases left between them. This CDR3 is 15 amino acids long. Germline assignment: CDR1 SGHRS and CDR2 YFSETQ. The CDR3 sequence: CASSSLTGNGYEQYF. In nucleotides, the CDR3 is TGCGCCAGCAGCTCTCTCACAGGTAACGGGTACGAGCAGTACTTC.

The CDR3 reads CASSQVGTHGYTF. The CDR3 DNA sequence: TGTGCCAGCAGCCAAGTGGGGACCCATGGCTACACCTTC. The V gene is TRBV3-1, the J gene TRBJ1-2; D may be TRBD1 (5 bases). Germline CDR1 is LGHDT and CDR2 is YNNKEL (reference sequence). The CDR3 is 13 residues long. Trimming cost V 1 base and J 6 bases, with 9 bases left between them. Using reference TRBV3-1 and TRBJ1-2 for the parts outside the CDR3, the full variable domain is DTAVSQTPKYLVTQMGNDKSIKCEQNLGHDTMYWYKQDSKKFLKIMFSYNNKELIINETVPNRFSPKSPDKAHLNLHINSLELGDSAVYFCASSQVGTHGYTFGSGTRLTVV.

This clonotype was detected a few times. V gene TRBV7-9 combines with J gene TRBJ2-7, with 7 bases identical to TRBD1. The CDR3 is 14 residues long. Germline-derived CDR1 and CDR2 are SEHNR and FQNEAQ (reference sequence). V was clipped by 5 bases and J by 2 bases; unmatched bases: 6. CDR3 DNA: TGTGCCAGCAGCCATCCGGGACAGACCTACGAGCAGTACTTC. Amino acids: CASSHPGQTYEQYF.

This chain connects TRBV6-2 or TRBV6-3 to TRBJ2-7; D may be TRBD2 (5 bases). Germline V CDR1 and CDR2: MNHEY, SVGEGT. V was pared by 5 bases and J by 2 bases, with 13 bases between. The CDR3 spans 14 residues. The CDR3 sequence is CASSIRPGTYEQYF. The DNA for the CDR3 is TGTGCCAGCAGTATACGCCCGGGAACCTACGAGCAGTACTTC.

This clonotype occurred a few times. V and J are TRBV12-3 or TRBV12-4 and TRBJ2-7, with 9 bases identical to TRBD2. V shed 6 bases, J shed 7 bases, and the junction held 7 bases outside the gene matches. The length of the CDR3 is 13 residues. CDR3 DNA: TGTGCCAGCAGCAGCGGGAGGTCGGGAGAGCAGTACTTC. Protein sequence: CASSSGRSGEQYF.

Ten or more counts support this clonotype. The CDR3 nucleotides read TGTGCCAGCAGCTTTCTAGGAGACAATGAGCAGTTCTTC. This codes for CASSFLGDNEQFF. The V call is TRBV7-2, the J call TRBJ2-1; D unclear. The V end was cut by 3 bases, the J end by 5 bases, with 8 bases between. Germline loops: CDR1 SGHTA, CDR2 FQGNSA. The CDR3 spans 13 residues.

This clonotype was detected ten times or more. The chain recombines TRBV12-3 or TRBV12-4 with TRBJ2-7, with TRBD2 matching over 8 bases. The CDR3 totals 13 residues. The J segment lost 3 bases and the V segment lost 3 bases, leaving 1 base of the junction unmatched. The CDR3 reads CASSFGTSYEQYF. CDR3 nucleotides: TGTGCCAGCAGTTTTGGGACTAGCTACGAGCAGTACTTC.

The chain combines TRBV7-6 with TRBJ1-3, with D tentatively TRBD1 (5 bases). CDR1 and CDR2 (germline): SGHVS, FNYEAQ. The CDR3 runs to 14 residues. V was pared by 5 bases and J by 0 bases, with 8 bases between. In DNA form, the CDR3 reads TGTGCCAGCAGCATGGGACTCTCTGGAAACACCATATATTTT. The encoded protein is CASSMGLSGNTIYF. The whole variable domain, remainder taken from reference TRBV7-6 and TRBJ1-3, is GAGVSQSPRYKVTKRGQDVALRCDPISGHVSLYWYRQALGQGPEFLTYFNYEAQQDKSGLPNDRFSAERPEGSISTLTIQRTEQRDSAMYRCASSMGLSGNTIYFGEGSWLTVV.

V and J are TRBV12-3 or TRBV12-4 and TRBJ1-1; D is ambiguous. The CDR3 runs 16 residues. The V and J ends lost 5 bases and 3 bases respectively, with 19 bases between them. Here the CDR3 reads CASSRRPDLLDTEAFF. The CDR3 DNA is TGTGCCAGCAGTCGTCGGCCAGACCTTCTGGACACTGAAGCTTTCTTT.

For the CDR3, the DNA is TGCGCCAGCAGTGAGGGGGGGGCTGATGAAAAACTGTTTTTT. Protein product: CASSEGGADEKLFF. This chain uses TRBV10-1 with TRBJ1-4, with D maybe TRBD1 (6 bases). V was cut by 2 bases and J by 6 bases, with 10 bases left in between. Germline V CDR1 and CDR2: WNHNN, SYGVQD (reference sequence). This CDR3 region has 14 residues.

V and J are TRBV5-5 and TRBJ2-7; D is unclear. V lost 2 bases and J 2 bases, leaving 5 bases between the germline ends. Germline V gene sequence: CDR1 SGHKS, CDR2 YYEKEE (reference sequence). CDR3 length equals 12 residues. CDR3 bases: TGTGCCAGCAGCTTACGACCCTACGAGCAGTACTTC. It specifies CASSLRPYEQYF.

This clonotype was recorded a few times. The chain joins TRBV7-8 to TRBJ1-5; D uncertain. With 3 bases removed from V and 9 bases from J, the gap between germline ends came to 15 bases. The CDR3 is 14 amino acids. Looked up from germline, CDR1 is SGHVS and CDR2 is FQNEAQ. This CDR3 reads CASSFIRRSGPQHF. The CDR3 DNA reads TGTGCCAGCAGCTTCATTCGGCGATCAGGGCCCCAGCATTTT.

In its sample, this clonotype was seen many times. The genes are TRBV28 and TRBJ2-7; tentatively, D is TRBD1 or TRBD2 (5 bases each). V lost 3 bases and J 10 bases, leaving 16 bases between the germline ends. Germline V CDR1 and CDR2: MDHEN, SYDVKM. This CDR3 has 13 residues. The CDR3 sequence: CASSFSGTADQYF. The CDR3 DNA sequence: TGTGCCAGCAGTTTCTCCGGGACCGCAGACCAGTACTTC.

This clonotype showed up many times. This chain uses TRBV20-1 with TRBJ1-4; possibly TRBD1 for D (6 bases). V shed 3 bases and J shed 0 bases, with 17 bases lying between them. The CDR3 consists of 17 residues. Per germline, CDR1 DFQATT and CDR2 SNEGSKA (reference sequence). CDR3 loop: CSARELQGIPTNEKLFF. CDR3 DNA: TGCAGTGCTAGGGAATTACAGGGTATTCCAACTAATGAAAAACTGTTTTTT.

The CDR3 spells CSVGPWNTDTQYF. As DNA, the CDR3 is TGCAGCGTTGGTCCTTGGAACACAGATACGCAGTATTTT. V is TRBV29-1 and J is TRBJ2-3; D not resolved. Per the germline V gene, CDR1 is SQVTM and CDR2 is ANQGSEA. The ends were cut back, 4 bases at V and 2 bases at J, with 10 bases in the middle. The CDR3 length is 13 residues.

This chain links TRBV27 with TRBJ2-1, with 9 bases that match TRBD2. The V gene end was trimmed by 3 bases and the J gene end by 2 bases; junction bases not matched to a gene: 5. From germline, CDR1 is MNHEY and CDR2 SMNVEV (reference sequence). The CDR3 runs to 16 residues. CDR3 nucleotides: TGTGCCAGCAGTTTGCGACTAGCGGATACCTACAATGAGCAGTTCTTC. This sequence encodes CASSLRLADTYNEQFF.

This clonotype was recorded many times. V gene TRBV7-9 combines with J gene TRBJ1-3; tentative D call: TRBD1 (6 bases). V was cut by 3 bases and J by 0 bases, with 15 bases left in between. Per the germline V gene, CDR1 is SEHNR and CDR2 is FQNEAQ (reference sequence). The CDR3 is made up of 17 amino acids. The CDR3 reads CASSFLDRILSGNTIYF. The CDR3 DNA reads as TGTGCCAGCAGCTTCTTGGACAGAATTCTCTCTGGAAACACCATATATTTT.

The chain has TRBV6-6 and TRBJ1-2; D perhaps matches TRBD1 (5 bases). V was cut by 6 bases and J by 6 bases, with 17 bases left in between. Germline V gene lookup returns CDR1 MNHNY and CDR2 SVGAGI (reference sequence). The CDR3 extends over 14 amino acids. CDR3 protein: CASRPWEGTHGYTF. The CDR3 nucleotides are TGTGCCAGCAGGCCATGGGAGGGGACCCATGGCTACACCTTC.

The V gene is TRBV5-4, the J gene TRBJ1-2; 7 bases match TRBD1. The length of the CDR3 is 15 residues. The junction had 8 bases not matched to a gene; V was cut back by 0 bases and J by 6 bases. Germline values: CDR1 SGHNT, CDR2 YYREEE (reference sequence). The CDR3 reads CASSLGLGQADGYTF. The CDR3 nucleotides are TGTGCCAGCAGCTTGGGTCTTGGACAGGCGGATGGCTACACCTTC.

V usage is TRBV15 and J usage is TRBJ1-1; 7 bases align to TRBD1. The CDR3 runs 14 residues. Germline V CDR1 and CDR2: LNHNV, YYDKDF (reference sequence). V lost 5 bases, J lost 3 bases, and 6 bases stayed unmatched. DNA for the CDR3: TGTGCCACCAGCGCTCGACAGGGAGACACTGAAGCTTTCTTT. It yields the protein CATSARQGDTEAFF.

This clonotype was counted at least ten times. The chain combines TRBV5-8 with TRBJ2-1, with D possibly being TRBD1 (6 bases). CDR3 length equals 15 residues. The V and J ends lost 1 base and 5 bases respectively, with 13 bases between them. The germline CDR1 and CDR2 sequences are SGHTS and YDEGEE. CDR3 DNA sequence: TGTGCCAGCAGCTTGTTCGGACAGCCAGACAATGAGCAGTTCTTC. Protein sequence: CASSLFGQPDNEQFF.

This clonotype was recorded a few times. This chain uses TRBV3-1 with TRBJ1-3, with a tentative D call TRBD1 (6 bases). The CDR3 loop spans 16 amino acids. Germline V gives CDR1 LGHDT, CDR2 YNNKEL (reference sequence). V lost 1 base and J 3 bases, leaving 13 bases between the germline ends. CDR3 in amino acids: CASSQGPGVDGNTIYF. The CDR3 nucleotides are TGTGCCAGCAGCCAAGGACCAGGGGTCGATGGAAACACCATATATTTT.

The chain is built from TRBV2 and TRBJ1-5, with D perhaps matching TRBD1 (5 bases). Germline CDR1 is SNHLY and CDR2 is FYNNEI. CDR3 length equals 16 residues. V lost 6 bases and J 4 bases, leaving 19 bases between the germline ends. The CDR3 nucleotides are TGTGCCAGCAGCTACCTAAAGGGACTTACGAATCAGCCCCAGCATTTT. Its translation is CASSYLKGLTNQPQHF.

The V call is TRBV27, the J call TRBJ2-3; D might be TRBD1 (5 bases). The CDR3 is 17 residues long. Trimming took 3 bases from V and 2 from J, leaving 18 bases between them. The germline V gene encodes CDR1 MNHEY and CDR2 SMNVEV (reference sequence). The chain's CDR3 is CASSFFSTGDLTDTQYF. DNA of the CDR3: TGTGCCAGCAGTTTCTTCTCTACAGGTGACCTCACAGATACGCAGTATTTT.

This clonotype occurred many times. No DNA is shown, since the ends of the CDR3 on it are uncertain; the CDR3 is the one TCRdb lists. This CDR3 is CASSSSVSSQETQYF. The chain employs TRBV12-3 or TRBV12-4 and TRBJ2-5. Ends included, the CDR3 has 15 residues.